The clone carrying this T cell receptor (beta chain) has more than one count but fewer than ten. What it binds is not known. TCRdb re-called the 5' RACE reads with MiXCR, one entry per CDR3 protein. The data contain 380,000 or so distinct CDR3 sequences, roughly 15% of them seen just once; the ten biggest clones take up 22%. This sample was taken from a study of T-cell memory formation after mild COVID-19. Broader study findings: Contracting clones from day 15 to 85 showed balanced CD4/CD8; later expanders favored CD4+.

The CDR3 loop spans 15 amino acids. Germline loops: CDR1 MNHNY, CDR2 SVGAGI (reference sequence). V dropped 6 bases and J dropped 5; count of bases not matched to a gene: 9. The specimen sequenced was PBMCs or a T cell subset sorted from them (not recorded which). V usage is TRBV6-6 and J usage is TRBJ1-5; TRBD1 aligns across 8 bases. This receptor was identified in a man aged 18 to 29 who had mild COVID-19 (a few samples of this study predate the infection). Cell type and time point are not known. In DNA form, the CDR3 reads TGTGCCAGCAGCACGGGACAGGCTTCGTATCAGCCCCAGCATTTT. Translation: CASSTGQASYQPQHF.